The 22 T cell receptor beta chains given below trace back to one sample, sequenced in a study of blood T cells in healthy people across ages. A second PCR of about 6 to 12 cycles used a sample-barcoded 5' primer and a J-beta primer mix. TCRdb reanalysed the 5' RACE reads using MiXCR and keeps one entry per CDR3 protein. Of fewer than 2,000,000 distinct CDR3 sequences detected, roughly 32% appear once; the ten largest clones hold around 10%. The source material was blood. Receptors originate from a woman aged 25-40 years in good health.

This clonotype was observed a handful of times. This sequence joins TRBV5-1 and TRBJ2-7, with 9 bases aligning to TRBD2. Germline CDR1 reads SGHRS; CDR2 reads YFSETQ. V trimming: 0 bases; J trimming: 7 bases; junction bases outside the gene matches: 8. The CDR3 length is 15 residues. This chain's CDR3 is CASSLGSGGAVEQYF. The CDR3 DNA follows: TGCGCCAGCAGCTTGGGTAGCGGGGGTGCGGTGGAGCAGTACTTC.

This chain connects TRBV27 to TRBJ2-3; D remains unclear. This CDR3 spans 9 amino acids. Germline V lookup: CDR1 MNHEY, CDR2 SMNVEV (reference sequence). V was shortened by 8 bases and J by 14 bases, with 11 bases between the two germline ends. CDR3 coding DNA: TGTGCCAGCCTTGCGTCGAGGTATTTT. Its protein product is CASLASRYF.

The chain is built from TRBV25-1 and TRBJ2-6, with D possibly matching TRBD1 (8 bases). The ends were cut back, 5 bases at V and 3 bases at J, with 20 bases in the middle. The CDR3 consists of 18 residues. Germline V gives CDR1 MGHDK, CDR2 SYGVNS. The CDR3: CASSPGQGGSVGANVLTF. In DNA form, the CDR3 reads TGTGCCAGCAGTCCCGGACAGGGAGGGTCAGTTGGGGCCAACGTCCTGACTTTC.

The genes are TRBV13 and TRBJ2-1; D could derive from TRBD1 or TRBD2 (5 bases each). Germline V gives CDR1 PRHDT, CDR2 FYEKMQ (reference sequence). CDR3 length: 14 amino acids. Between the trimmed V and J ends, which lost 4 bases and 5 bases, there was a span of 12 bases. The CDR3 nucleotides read TGTGCCAGCAGCTCCTGGGACGGCCACAATGAGCAGTTCTTC. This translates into CASSSWDGHNEQFF.

This chain's CDR3 is CANSPTGLWTDTQYF. The DNA for the CDR3 is TGTGCCAACAGTCCTACAGGGTTATGGACAGATACGCAGTATTTT. The rearrangement links TRBV11-2 to TRBJ2-3; a weak D match, TRBD1 (6 bases). Per germline, CDR1 SGHAT and CDR2 FQNNGV. The V end lost 10 bases, the J end lost 3 bases, and 20 bases lay between the germline ends. The length of the CDR3 is 15 residues. Using reference TRBV11-2 and TRBJ2-3 for the parts outside the CDR3, the full variable domain is EAGVAQSPRYKIIEKRQSVAFWCNPISGHATLYWYQQILGQGPKLLIQFQNNGVVDDSQLPKDRFSAERLKGVDSTLKIQPAKLEDSAVYLCANSPTGLWTDTQYFGPGTRLTVL.

CDR3 nucleotides: TGTGCCAGCAGCTTGACTAGCTTCAATGAGCAGTTCTTC. This sequence encodes CASSLTSFNEQFF. The rearrangement links TRBV7-3 to TRBJ2-1; 7 nucleotides match TRBD2. CDR1 is SGHTA and CDR2 is FQGTGA in the germline V gene. Trimming removed 3 bases from V and 6 bases from J; junction bases left unmatched: 2. The CDR3 runs 13 residues.

CDR3 protein: CASSLTSGGPTYNEQFF. The CDR3 region has the DNA TGTGCCAGCAGTTTAACTAGCGGGGGACCAACTTACAATGAGCAGTTCTTC. The chain employs TRBV12-3 or TRBV12-4 and TRBJ2-1; TRBD2 agrees at 11 bases. This CDR3 comprises 17 residues. The junction had 7 bases not matched to a gene; V was cut back by 2 bases and J by 4 bases.

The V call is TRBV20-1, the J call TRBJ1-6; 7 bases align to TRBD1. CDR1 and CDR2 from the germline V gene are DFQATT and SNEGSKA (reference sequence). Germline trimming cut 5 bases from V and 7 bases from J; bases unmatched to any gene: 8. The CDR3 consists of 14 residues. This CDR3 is CSARQGGWNSPLHF. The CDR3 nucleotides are TGCAGTGCTCGACAGGGTGGTTGGAATTCACCCCTCCACTTT.

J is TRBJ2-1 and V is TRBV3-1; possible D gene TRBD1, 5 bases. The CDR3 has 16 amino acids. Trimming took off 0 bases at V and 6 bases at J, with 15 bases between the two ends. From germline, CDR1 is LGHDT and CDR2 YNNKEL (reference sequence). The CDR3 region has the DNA TGTGCCAGCAGCCAAGAGGGCAGGGTAGAACGCAATGAGCAGTTCTTC. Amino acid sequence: CASSQEGRVERNEQFF.

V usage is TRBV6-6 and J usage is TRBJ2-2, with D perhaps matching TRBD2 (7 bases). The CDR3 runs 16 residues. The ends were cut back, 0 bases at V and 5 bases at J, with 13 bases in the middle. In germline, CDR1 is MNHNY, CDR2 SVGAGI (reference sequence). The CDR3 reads CASSYSEGGGTGELFF. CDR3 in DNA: TGTGCCAGCAGTTACTCGGAGGGGGGAGGGACCGGGGAGCTGTTTTTT.

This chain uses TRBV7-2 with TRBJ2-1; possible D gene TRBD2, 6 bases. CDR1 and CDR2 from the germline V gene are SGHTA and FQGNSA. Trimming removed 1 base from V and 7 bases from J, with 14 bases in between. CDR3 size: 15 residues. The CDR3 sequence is CASSLEEGPRNEQFF. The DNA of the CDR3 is TGTGCCAGCAGCTTAGAGGAGGGGCCAAGAAATGAGCAGTTCTTC.

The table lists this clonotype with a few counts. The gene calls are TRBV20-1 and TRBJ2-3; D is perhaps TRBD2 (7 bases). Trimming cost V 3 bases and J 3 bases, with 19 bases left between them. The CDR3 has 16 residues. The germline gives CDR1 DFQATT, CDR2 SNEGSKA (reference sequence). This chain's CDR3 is CSARRRGGSHTDTQYF. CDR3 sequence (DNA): TGCAGTGCTAGGCGGAGGGGGGGTTCACATACAGATACGCAGTATTTT.

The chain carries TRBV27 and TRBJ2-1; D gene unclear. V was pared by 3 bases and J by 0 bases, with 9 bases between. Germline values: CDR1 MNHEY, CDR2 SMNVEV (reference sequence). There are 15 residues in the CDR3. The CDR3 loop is CASSLGMPSYNEQFF. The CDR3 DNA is TGTGCCAGCAGTTTGGGGATGCCCTCCTACAATGAGCAGTTCTTC.

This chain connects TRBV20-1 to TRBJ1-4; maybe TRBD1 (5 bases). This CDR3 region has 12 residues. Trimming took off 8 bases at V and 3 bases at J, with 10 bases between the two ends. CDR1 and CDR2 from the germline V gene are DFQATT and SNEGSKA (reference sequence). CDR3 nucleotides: TGCAGTCCCGACAGACCTAATGAAAAACTGTTTTTT. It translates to CSPDRPNEKLFF.

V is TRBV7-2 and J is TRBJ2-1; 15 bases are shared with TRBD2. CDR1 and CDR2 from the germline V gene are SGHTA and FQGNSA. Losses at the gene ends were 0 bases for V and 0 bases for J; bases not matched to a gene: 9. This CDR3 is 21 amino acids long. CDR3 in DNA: TGTGCCAGCAGCTTAGCGGGGGGGACTAGCGGGAGGCGAAGCTCCTACAATGAGCAGTTCTTC. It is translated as CASSLAGGTSGRRSSYNEQFF.

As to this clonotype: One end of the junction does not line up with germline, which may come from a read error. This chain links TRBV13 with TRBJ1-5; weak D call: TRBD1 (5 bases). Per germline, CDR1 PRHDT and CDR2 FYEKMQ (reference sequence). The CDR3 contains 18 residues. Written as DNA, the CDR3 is TGTGCCTGCAGCTTTGGGGGAATGGGCAGGCGACTCAATCAGCCCCAGCATTTT. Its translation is CACSFGGMGRRLNQPQHF. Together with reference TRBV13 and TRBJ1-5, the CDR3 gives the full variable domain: AAGVIQSPRHLIKEKRETATLKCYPIPRHDTVYWYQQGPGQDPQFLISFYEKMQSDKGSIPDRFSAQQFSDYHSELNMSSLELGDSALYFCACSFGGMGRRLNQPQHFGDGTRLSIL.

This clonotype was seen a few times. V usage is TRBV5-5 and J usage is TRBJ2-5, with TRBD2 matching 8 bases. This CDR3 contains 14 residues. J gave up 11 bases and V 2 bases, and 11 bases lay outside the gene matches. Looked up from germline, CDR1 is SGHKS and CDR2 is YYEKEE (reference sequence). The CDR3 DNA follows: TGTGCCAGCAGCTTCGGACCCTCGGGAGGGGAGCAGTACTTC. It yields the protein CASSFGPSGGEQYF. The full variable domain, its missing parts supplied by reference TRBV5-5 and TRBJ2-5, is DAGVTQSPTHLIKTRGQQVTLRCSPISGHKSVSWYQQVLGQGPQFIFQYYEKEERGRGNFPDRFSARQFPNYSSELNVNALLLGDSALYLCASSFGPSGGEQYFGPGTRLLVL.

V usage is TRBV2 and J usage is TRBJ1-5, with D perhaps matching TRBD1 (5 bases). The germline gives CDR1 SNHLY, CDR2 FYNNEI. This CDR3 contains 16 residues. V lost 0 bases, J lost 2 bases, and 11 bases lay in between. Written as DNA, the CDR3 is TGTGCCAGCAGTGAAGCTGGGGGGTTTGGCAATCAGCCCCAGCATTTT. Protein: CASSEAGGFGNQPQHF.

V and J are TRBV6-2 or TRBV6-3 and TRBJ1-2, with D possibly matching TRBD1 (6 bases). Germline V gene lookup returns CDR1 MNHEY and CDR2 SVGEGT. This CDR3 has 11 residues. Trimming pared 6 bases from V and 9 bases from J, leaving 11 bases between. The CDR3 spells CASSRGPSYTF. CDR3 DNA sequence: TGTGCCAGCAGCCGGGGGCCAAGCTACACCTTC.

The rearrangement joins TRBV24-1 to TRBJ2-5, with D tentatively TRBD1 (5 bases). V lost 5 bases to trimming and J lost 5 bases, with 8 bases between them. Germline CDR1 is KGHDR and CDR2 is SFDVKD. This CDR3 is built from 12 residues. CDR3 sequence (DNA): TGTGCCACCAGTGGCCAGGGTGAGACCCAGTACTTC. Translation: CATSGQGETQYF.

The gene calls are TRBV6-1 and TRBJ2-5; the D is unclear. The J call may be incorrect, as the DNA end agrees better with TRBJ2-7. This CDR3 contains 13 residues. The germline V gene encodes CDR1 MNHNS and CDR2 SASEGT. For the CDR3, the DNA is TGTGCCAGCAGTGTTAGGAGTGTGTACGAGCAGTACTTC. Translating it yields CASSVRSVYEQYF.

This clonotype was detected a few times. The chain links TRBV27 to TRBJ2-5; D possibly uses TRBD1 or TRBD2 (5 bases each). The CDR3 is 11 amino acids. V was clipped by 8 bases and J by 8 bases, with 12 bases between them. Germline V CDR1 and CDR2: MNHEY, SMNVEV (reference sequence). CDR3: CASYGAGTQYF. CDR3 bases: TGTGCCAGCTACGGGGCCGGAACCCAGTACTTC.